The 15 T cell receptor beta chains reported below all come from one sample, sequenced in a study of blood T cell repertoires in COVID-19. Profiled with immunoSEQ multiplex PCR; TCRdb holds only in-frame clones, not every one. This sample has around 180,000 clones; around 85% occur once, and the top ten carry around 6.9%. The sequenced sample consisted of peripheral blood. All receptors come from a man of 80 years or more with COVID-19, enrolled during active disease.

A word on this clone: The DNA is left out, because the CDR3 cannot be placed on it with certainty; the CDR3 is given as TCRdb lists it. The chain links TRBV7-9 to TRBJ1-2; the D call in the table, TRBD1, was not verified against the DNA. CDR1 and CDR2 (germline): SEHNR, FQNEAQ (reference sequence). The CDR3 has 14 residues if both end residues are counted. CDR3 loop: CASSVYRFGEGYTF.

CDR3 in amino acids: CASSVLSNYGYTF. Here the CDR3 DNA reads TGTGCCAGCAGCGTATTATCTAACTATGGCTACACCTTC. The V and J genes are TRBV9 and TRBJ1-2; D unresolved. Per the germline V gene, CDR1 is SGDLS and CDR2 is YYNGEE. The CDR3 extends over 13 amino acids. Trimming pared 1 base from V and 0 bases from J, leaving 4 bases between.

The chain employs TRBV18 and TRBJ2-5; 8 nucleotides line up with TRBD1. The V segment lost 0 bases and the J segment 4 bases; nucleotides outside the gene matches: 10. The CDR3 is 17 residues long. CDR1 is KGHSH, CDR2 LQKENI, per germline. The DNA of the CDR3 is TGTGCCAGCTCACCACCTTATCGGACAGGGAGAAGAGAGACCCAGTACTTC. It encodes CASSPPYRTGRRETQYF.

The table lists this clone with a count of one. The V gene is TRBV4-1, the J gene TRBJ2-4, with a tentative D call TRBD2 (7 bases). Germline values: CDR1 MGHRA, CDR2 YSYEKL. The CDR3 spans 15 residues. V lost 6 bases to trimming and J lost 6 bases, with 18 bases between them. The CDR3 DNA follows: TGCGCCAGCAGGCCCCGGGGGGCTGTCGGAAACATTCAGTACTTC. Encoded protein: CASRPRGAVGNIQYF.

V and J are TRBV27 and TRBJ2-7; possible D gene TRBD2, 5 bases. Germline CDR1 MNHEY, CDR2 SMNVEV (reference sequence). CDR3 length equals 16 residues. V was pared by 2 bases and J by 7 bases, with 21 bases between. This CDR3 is CASSLIGSRGGGEQYF. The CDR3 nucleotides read TGTGCCAGCAGTTTAATCGGTTCCCGGGGTGGTGGGGAGCAGTACTTC.

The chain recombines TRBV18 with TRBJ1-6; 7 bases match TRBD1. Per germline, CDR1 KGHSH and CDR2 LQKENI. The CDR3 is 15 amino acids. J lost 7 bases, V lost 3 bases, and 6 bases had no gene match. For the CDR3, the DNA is TGTGCCAGCTCACCCCCAACAGGGGACAATTCACCCCTCCACTTT. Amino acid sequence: CASSPPTGDNSPLHF. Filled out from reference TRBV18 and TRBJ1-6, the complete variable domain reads NAGVMQNPRHLVRRRGQEARLRCSPMKGHSHVYWYRQLPEEGLKFMVYLQKENIIDESGMPKERFSAEFPKEGPSILRIQQVVRGDSAAYFCASSPPTGDNSPLHFGNGTRLTVT.

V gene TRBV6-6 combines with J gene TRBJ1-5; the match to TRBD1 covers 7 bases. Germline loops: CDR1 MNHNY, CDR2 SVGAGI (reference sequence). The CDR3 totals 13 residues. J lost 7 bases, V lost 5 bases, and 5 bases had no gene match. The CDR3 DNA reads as TGTGCCAGCAGTCTCCAGGGGGGACAGCCCCAGCATTTT. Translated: CASSLQGGQPQHF.

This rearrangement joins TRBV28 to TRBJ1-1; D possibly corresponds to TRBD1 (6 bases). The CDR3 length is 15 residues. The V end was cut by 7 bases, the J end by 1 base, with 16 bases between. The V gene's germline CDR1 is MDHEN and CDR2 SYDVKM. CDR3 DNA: TGTGCCAGCATCGAAGCAGGGGTTACGAACACTGAAGCTTTCTTT. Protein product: CASIEAGVTNTEAFF.

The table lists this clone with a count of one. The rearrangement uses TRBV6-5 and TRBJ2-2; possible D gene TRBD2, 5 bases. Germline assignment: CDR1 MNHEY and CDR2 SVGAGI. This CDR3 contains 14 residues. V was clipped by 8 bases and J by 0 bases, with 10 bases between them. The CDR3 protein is CASGGYANTGELFF. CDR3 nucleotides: TGTGCCAGCGGCGGGTACGCGAACACCGGGGAGCTGTTTTTT.

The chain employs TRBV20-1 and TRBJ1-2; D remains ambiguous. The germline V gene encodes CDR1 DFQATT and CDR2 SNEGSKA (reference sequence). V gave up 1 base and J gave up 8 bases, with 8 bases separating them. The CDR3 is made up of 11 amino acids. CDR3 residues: CSARVGEGYTF. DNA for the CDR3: TGCAGTGCTAGAGTTGGGGAGGGCTACACCTTC.

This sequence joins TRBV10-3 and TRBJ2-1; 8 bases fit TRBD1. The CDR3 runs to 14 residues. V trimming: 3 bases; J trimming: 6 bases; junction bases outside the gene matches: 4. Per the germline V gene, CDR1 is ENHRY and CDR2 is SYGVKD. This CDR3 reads CAISDRGLSNEQFF. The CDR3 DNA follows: TGTGCCATCAGTGACAGGGGGCTTTCCAATGAGCAGTTCTTC.

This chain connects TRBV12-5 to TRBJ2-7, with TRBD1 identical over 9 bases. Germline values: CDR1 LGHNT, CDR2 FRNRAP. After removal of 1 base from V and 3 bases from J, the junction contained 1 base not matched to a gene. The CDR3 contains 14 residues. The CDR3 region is CASGLGGQGYEQYF. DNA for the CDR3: TGTGCTAGTGGTTTGGGGGGACAGGGCTACGAGCAGTACTTC.

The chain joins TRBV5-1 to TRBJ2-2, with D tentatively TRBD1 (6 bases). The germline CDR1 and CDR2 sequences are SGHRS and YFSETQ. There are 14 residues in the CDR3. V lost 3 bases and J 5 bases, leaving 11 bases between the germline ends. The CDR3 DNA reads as TGCGCCAGCAGCTGGAAACAGGGAACCGGGGAGCTGTTTTTT. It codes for CASSWKQGTGELFF.

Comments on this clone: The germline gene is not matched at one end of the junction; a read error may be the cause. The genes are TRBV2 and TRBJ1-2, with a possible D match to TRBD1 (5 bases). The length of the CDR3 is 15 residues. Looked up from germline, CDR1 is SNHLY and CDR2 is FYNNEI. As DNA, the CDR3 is TGTGCCAGCAGGGAAGACAGAGAAGCTAACTATGGCTACACCTTC. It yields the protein CASREDREANYGYTF.

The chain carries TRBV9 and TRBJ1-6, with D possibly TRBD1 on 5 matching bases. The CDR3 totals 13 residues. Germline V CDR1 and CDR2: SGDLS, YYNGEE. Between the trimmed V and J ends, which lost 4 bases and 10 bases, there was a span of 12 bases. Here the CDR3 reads CASSLGGESPLHF. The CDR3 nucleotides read TGTGCCAGCAGCCTGGGGGGGGAATCACCCCTCCACTTT.